This section outlines one TCR beta chain sequence together with its context. For sorted subsets, 150 to 250 ng DNA per replicate equaled 30,000 or so T cell genomes. The protocol was immunoSEQ multiplex PCR, while the TCRdb copy is restricted to in-frame clones and leaves out a portion. The data hold about 1,800,000 clones, with about 95% observed a single time. The data originate from a study of shared clonotypes between healthy human individuals. CD45RO-negative cells were positively selected for CCR7, leaving out terminally differentiated effector memory CD45RA+ cells. Trimming shortened V by 0 bases and J by 1 base, and 7 bases separated the two germline ends. CDR3 length: 13 amino acids. Germline V gene data show CDR1 as GTSNPN and CDR2 as SVGIG (reference sequence).

This clonotype was sampled from a man between 18 and 29 years old in good health. The chain uses TRBV30 and TRBJ2-7; a weak D match, TRBD1 (5 bases). Sequencing was performed on naive CD8+ T cells sorted from blood. The CDR3 region has the DNA TGTGCCTGGAGTGTGACAGCGTCCTACGAGCAGTACTTC. Translation: CAWSVTASYEQYF.